This T cell receptor (beta chain) was documented in a study of T cell responses to AZD1222 COVID-19 vaccine. Study observations and caveats: Targets within unmutated variant regions were reportedly found for nearly half of spike-specific TCRs. There were mostly white British donors and more females than males, and clonal diversity was possibly underestimated.

Here immunoSEQ multiplex PCR was the method, and the copy in TCRdb shows in-frame clones only, minus some. Here the sample spans 95,000 to 130,000 clones, about 90% being singletons. Recipients boosted at about 4 weeks or about 12 weeks are pooled. Looked up from germline, CDR1 is MNHEY and CDR2 is SMNVEV (reference sequence). The CDR3 is 14 residues long. V was trimmed by 4 bases and J by 5 bases, leaving 14 bases between them. About this clone: The antigen is unknown.

The source material was peripheral blood, sampled 28 days after the second AZD1222 dose. The V and J genes are TRBV27 and TRBJ1-2; maybe TRBD1 (5 bases). This sequence originates from an adult who received the AZD1222 COVID-19 vaccine. CDR3 residues: CASSYIGTAYGYTF. CDR3 in DNA: TGTGCCAGCAGTTATATAGGGACGGCATATGGCTACACCTTC.